This T cell receptor beta chain comes out of a study of cytomegalovirus exposure and HLA in healthy donors. This CDR3 has 14 residues. Trimming removed 1 base from V and 6 bases from J; junction bases left unmatched: 3. Germline CDR1 reads SGDLS; CDR2 reads YYNGEE. Overall study findings and caveats: In a later analysis, DRB1 alleles had the most associated TCRs; HLA-C alleles the fewest. According to the study, some 160 TCR beta chains were cytomegalovirus-associated. Further analysis, carried out later, found HLA-associated TCR beta chains more clonally expanded than equally common other chains. Productive rates of about 90% or about 30% were seen for most TCR beta V segments in an earlier analysis.

13 Jbeta primers and 60 Vbeta primers were used for the PCR. The assay was immunoSEQ multiplex PCR, and TCRdb's table has in-frame clones only and misses some. Across more than 140,000 clones, the top ten clones capture about 2% of the sample. Concerning this clone: Its antigen remains unknown.

The sequence came from a woman younger than 30 in good health and CMV-seronegative. This rearrangement joins TRBV9 to TRBJ2-1; 8 nucleotides agree with TRBD2. Sample: PBMCs. The DNA for the CDR3 is TGTGCCAGCAGCGTAACCGGGACTAGCAATGAGCAGTTCTTC. Its protein is CASSVTGTSNEQFF.